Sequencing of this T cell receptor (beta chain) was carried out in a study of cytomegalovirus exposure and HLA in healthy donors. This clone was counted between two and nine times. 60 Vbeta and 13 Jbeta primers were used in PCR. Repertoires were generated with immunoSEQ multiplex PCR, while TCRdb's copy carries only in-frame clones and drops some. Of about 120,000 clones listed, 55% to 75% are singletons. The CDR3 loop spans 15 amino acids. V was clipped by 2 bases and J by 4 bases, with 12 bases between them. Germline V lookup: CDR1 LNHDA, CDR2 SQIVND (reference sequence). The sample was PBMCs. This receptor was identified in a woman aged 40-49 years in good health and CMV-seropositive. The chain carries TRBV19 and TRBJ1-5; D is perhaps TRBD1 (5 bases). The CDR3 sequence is CASSITEHRNQPQHF. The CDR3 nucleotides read TGTGCCAGTAGTATAACGGAACACAGGAATCAGCCCCAGCATTTT. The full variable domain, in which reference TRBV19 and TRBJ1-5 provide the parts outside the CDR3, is DGGITQSPKYLFRKEGQNVTLSCEQNLNHDAMYWYRQDPGQGLRLIYYSQIVNDFQKGDIAEGYSVSREKKESFPLTVTSAQKNPTAFYLCASSITEHRNQPQHFGDGTRLSIL.